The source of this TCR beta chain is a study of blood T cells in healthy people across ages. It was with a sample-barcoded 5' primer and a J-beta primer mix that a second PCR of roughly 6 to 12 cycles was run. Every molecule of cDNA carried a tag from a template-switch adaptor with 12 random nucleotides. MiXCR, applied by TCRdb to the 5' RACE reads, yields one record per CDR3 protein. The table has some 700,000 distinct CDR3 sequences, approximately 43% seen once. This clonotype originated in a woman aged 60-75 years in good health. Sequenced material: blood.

CDR3 DNA sequence: TGTGCCAGCAGCGCGCAAACTAGCACAGATACGCAGTATTTT. It encodes CASSAQTSTDTQYF. This sequence joins TRBV7-2 and TRBJ2-3; D remains ambiguous. Germline V gene lookup returns CDR1 SGHTA and CDR2 FQGNSA. V lost 5 bases and J lost 0, with 9 bases in between. The CDR3 is 14 residues long.